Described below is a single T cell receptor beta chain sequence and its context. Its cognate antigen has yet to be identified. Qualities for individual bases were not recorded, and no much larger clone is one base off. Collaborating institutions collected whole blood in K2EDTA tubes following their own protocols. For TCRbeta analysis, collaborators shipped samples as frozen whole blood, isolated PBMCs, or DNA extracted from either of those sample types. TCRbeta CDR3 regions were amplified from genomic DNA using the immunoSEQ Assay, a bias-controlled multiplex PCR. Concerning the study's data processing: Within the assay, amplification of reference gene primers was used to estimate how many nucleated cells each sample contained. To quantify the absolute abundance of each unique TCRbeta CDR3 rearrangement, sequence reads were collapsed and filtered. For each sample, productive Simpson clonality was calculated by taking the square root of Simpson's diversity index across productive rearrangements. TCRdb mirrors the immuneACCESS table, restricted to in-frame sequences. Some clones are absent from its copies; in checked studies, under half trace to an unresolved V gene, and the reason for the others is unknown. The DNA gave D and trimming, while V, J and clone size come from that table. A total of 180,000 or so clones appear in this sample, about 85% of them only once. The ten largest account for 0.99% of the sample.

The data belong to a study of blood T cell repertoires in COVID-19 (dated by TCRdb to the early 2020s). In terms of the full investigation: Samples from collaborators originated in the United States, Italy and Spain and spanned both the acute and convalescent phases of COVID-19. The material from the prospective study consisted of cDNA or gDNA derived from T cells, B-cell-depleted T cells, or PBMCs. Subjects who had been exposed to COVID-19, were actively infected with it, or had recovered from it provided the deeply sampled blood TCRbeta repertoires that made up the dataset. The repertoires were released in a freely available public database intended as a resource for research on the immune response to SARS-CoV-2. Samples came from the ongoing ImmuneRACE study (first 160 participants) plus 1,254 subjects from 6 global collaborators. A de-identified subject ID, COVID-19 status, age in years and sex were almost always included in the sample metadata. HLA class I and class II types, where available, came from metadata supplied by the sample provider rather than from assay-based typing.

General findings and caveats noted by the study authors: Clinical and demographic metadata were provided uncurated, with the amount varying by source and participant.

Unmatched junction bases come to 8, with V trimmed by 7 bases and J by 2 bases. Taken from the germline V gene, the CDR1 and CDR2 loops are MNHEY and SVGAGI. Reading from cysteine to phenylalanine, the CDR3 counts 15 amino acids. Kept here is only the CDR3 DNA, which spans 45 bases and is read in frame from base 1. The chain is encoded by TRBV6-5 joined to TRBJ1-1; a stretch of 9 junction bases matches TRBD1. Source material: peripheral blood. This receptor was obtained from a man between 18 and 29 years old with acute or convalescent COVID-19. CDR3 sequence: CASKPRTGANTEAFF. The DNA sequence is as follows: TGTGCCAGCAAACCCCGGACAGGGGCTAACACTGAAGCTTTCTTT.